This T cell receptor (beta chain) appears in the sequencing data of a study of blood T cell repertoires in COVID-19. As for the study in general: Samples taken during acute and convalescent COVID-19 were collected in the United States, Italy and Spain.

V lost 2 bases and J lost 6, with 7 bases in between. The CDR3 contains 12 residues. Per the germline V gene, CDR1 is MNHEY and CDR2 is SVGAGI. The study drew participants aged about 18 to 95 years from approximately 25 US areas. Assignment of participants to cohorts was predicated upon participant-reported clinical history. Symptom resolution, clearance, or two negative PCRs marked the recovered donors of Cohort 3. The protocol was immunoSEQ multiplex PCR, while the TCRdb copy is restricted to in-frame clones and leaves out a portion. The sample comprises roughly 150,000 clones, about 80% of which are singletons, and over 5% rests with the top ten.

The sequencing input was PBMCs or T cells enriched from blood (not recorded which). This receptor was taken from a woman between 45 and 65 years old who had recovered from COVID-19. The chain couples TRBV6-5 to TRBJ1-2; no clear D gene. The CDR3 DNA sequence: TGTGCCAGCAGTTACCGGGGTGATGGCTACACCTTC. Its translation: CASSYRGDGYTF.